In its sample, the clone carrying this T cell receptor beta chain was seen many times. What it recognizes is unknown. These data belong to a study of T-cell reconstitution after alpha-beta-depleted transplantation in children. CDR3 length equals 14 residues. The ends lost 5 bases at V and 8 bases at J; junction bases unmatched: 6. The germline CDR1 and CDR2 sequences are SGHVS and FNYEAQ. Unique molecular identifiers were used in preparing the TCRbeta library. Each CDR3 protein is one row after TCRdb ran MiXCR on the PCR reads. The table lists around 80,000 distinct CDR3 sequences, 18% of them singletons. Study-level results: The origin of alpha-beta T cells about two months after transplant was reportedly several hundred expanded graft clones.

V is TRBV7-6 and J is TRBJ1-6, with 7 bases that match TRBD1. This clonotype originated in a male patient aged 2 to 9 who had a stem cell transplant for acute lymphoblastic leukemia, so the T cells may come from the graft donor. Sequencing was performed on PBMCs, mostly from graft donor cells, taken 360 days after TCRalphabeta/CD19-depleted stem cell transplant. CDR3: CASSPTDRDSPLHF. The CDR3 nucleotides are TGTGCCAGCAGCCCAACTGACAGGGATTCACCCCTCCACTTT.